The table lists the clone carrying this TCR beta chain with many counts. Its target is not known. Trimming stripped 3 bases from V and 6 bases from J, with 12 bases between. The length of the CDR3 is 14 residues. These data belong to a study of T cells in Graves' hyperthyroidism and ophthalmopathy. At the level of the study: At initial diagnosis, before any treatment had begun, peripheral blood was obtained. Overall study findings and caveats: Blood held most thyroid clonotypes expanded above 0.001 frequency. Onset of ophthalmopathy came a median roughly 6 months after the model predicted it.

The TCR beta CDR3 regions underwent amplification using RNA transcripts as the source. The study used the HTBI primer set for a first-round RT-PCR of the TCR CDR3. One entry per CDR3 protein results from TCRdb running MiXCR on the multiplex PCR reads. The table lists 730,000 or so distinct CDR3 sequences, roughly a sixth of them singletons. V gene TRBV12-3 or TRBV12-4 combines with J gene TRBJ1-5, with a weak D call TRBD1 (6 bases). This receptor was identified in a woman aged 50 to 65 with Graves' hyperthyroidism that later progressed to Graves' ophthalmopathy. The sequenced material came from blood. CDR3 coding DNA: TGTGCCAGCAGTTTCCAGGGGCTAGCTCAGCCCCAGCATTTT. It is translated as CASSFQGLAQPQHF.